This TCR beta chain appears in the sequencing data of a study of cytomegalovirus exposure and HLA in healthy donors. 60 Vbeta and 13 Jbeta primers were used in PCR. Authors' analysis steps: Later analysis identified tens of millions of unique TCR beta chains, 9 million to 13 million shared. This table comes from immunoSEQ multiplex PCR, and its TCRdb copy is limited to in-frame clones, with some not included. The V and J calls and clone size were taken over from that table, and D and trimming were inferred from the DNA. Of 220,000 or so clones in the sample, roughly three quarters were seen once. This CDR3 has 14 residues. V was pared by 1 base and J by 5 bases, with 9 bases between. Germline V CDR1 and CDR2: KGHSH, LQKENI. Whereas donors were nominally healthy upon sampling, unrecorded immune exposures were probable.

The rearrangement uses TRBV18 and TRBJ2-1; D is unclear. Material for sequencing was PBMCs. The origin of this receptor is a man aged 45-65 years in good health and CMV-seronegative. The CDR3, as DNA: TGTGCCAGCTCACCACGTCGAGACAACAATGAGCAGTTCTTC. Its translation is CASSPRRDNNEQFF.